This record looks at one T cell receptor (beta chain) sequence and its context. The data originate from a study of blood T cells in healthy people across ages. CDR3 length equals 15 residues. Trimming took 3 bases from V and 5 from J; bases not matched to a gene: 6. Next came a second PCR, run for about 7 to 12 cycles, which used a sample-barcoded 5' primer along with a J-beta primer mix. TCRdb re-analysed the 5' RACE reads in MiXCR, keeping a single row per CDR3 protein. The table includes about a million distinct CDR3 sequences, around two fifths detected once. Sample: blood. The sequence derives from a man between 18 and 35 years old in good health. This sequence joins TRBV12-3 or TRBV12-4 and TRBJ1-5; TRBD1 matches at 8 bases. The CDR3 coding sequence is TGTGCCAGCAGTTTGGGACAGGCCCTACATCAGCCCCAGCATTTT. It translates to CASSLGQALHQPQHF.